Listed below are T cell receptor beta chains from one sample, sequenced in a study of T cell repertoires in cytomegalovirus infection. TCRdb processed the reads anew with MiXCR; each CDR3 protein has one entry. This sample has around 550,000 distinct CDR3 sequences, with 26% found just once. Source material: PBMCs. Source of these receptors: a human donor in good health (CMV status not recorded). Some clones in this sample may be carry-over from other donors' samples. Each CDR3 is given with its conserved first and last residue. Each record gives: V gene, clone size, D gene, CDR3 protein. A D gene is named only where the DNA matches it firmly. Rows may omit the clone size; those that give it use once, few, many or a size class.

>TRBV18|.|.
CASSPPSAGRYRNEQFF
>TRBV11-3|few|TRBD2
CASSPGGYGTQYF
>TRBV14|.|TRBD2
CASSQEVAGVKNEQFF
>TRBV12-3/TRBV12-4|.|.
CATRLGGEASGNTIYF
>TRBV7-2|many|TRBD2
CASSPLAVEYYEQYF
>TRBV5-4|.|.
CASSMASGNTGELFF
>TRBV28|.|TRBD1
CASSPLDRVRGGYTF
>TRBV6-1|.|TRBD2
CASRDTSGRRHEQFF
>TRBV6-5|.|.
CASRGDERTGELFF
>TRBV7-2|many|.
CASSWTGSSYNEQFF
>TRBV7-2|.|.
CASSLYLSRGQPQHF
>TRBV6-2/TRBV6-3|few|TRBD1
CASSYSGQGVLEPQHF
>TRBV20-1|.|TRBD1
CSASAGQGIETQYF
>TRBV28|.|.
CASSSSGYGFQGNTEAFF
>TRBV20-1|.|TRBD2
CSARDFPGRGETQYF
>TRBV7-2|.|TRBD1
CASSSAGTVRQYF
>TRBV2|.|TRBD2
CASSRSGSGTDTQYF
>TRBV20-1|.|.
CSARAGPHEQFF
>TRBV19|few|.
CASSIAARGSDGYTF
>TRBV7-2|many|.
CASSPLGSGNQPQHF
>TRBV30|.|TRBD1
CAWSAQGGEAFF
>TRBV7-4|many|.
CASSLDSGKNQPQHF
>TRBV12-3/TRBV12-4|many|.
CASSPSGTPEAFF
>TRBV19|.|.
CASSPQRGNEQFF
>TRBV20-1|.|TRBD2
CSAGLAAYEQYF
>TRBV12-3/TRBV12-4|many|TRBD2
CASRSGGGSYEQYF
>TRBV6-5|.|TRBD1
CASRGQGFYNEQFF
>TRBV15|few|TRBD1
CATSREQGARGYTF
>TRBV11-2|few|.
CASSLGTGVGGETQYF
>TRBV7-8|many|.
CASGGQGYNEQFF
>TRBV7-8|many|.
CASSLVRWGSAGVSQYF
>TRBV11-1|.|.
CASSLRGGLFTGELFF
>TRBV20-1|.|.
CSADSAQGRGYEQYF
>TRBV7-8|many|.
CASSLAPTRYNEQFF
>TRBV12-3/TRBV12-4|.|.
CASSLGGNNKQYF
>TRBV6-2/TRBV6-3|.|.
CASKREGWEQFF
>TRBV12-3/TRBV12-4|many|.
CASSLSGPTNEKLFF
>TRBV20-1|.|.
CILGWGDNQPQHF
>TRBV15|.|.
CATSRDATRTDTEAFF
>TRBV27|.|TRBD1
CASSPLQGANQPQHF
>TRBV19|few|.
CASRRSRPNEKLFF
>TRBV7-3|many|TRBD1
CASSRKTGVTGELFF